This TCR beta chain was captured by sequencing in a study of blood T cell repertoires in COVID-19. Germline loops: CDR1 MNHEY, CDR2 SVGEGT. The CDR3 runs to 15 residues. V lost 2 bases to trimming and J lost 4 bases, with 9 bases between them. In the original processing: Reference gene primer amplification in the assay estimated nucleated cell counts. Produced via immunoSEQ multiplex PCR; TCRdb's table is partial and in-frame only. V, J and clone size are taken as reported in that table, and D and trimming were inferred from the DNA itself. The sample has about 250,000 clones, 88% seen once. Input material: peripheral blood. This rearrangement joins TRBV6-2 or TRBV6-3 to TRBJ1-6; D may be TRBD1 (5 bases). The TCR comes from a woman between 25 and 40 years old with COVID-19, enrolled during active disease. CDR3 sequence (DNA): TGTGCCAGCAGTTACAGGGAGGGGTATAATTCACCCCTCCACTTT. Its translation is CASSYREGYNSPLHF.